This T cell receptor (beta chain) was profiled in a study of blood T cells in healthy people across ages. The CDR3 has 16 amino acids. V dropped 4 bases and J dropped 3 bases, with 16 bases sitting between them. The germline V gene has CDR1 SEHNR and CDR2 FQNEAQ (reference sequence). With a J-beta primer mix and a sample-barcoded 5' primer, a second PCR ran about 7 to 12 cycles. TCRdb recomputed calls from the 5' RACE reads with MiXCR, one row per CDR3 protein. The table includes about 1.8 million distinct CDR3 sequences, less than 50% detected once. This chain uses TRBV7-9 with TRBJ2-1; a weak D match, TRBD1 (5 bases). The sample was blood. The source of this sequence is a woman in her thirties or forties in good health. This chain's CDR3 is CASSSTQGNFYNEQFF. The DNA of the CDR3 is TGTGCCAGCAGCTCCACCCAGGGAAATTTCTACAATGAGCAGTTCTTC.